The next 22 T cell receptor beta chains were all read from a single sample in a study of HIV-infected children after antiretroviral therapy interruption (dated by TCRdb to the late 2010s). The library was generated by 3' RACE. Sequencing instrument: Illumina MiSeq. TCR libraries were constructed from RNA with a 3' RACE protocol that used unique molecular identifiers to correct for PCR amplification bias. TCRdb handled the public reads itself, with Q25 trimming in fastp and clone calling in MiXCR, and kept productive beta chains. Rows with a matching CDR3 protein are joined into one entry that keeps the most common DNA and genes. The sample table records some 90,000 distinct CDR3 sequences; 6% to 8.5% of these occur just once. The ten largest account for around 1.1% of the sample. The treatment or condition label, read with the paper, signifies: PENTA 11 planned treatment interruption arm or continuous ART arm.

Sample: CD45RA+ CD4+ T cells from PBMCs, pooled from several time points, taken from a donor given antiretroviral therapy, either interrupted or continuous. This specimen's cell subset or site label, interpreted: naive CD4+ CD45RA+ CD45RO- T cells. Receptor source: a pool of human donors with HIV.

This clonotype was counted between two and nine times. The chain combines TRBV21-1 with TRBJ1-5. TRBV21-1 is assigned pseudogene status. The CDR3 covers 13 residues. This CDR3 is CASSNPSNQPQHF. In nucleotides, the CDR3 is TGTGCCAGCAGCAATCCGAGCAATCAGCCCCAGCATTTT.

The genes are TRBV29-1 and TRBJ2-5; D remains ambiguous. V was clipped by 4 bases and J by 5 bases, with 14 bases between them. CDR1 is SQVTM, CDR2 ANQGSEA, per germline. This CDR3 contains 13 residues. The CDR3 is CSVGLRLGETQYF. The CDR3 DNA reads TGCAGCGTTGGCTTACGCCTAGGGGAGACCCAGTACTTC.

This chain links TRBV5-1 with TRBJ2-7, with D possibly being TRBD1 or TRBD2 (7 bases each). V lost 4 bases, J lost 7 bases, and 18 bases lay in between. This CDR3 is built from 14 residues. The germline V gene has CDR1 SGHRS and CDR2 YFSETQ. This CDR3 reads CASSGRDSLGEQYF. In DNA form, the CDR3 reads TGCGCCAGCAGCGGGAGGGACAGCTTGGGGGAGCAGTACTTC.

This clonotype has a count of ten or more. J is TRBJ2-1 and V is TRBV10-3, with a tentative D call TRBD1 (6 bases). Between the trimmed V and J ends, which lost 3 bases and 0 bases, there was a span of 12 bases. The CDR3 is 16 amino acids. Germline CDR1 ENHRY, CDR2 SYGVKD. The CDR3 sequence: CAISDLVTGSYNEQFF. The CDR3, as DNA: TGTGCCATCAGTGACCTAGTGACAGGCTCCTACAATGAGCAGTTCTTC.

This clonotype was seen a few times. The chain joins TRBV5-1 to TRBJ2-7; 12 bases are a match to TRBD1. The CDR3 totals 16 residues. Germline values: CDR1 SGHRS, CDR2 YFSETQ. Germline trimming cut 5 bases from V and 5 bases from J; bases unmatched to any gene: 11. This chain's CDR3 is CASSYRAGTGGHEQYF. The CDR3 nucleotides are TGCGCCAGCAGTTACAGGGCCGGGACAGGGGGCCACGAGCAGTACTTC.

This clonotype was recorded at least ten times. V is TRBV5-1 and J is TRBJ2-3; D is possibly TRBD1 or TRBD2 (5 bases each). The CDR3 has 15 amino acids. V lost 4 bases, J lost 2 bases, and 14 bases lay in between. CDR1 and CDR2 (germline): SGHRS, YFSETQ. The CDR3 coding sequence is TGCGCCAGCAGCCTCCGGGACCGCCACACAGATACGCAGTATTTT. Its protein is CASSLRDRHTDTQYF.

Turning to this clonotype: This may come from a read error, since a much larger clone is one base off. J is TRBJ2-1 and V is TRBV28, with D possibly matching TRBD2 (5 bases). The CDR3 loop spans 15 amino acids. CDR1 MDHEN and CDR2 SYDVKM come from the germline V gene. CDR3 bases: TGTGACAGCACCTTACCGGGGAAATCCTACAATGAGCAGTTCTTC. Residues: CDSTLPGKSYNEQFF.

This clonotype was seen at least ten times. CDR3 in amino acids: CASNGMRGGTYNEQFF. The CDR3 DNA reads as TGTGCCAGCAATGGGATGCGCGGCGGGACCTACAATGAGCAGTTCTTC. The chain couples TRBV28 to TRBJ2-1, with D possibly matching TRBD2 (6 bases). The V and J ends lost 7 bases and 2 bases respectively, with 18 bases between them. Germline V lookup: CDR1 MDHEN, CDR2 SYDVKM. This CDR3 is 16 amino acids long.

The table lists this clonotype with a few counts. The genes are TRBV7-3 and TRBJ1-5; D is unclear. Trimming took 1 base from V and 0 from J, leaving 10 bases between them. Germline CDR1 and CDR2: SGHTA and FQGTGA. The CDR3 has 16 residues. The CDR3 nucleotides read TGTGCCAGCAGCTTAAGGGCGGGGTATAGCAATCAGCCCCAGCATTTT. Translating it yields CASSLRAGYSNQPQHF.

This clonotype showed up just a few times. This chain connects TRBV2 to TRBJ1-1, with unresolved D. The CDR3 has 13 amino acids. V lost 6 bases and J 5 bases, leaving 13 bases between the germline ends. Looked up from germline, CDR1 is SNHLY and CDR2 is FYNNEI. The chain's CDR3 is CASSFKSGTEAFF. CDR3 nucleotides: TGTGCCAGCAGCTTCAAATCGGGAACTGAAGCTTTCTTT.

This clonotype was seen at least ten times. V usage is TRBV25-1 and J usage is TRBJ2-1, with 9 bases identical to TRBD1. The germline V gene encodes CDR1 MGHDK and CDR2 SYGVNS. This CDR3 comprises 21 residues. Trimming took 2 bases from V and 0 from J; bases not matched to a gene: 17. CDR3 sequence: CASSESSGDREGVRSYNEQFF. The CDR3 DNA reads TGTGCCAGCAGTGAAAGTAGTGGGGACAGGGAAGGTGTTCGCTCCTACAATGAGCAGTTCTTC.

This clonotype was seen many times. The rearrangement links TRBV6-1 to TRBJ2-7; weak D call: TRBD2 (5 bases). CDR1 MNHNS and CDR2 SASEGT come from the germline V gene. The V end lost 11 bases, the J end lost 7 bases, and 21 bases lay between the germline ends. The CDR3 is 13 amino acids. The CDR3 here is CAGGRTDTEEQYF. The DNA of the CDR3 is TGTGCCGGAGGACGGACCGACACGGAGGAGCAGTACTTC.

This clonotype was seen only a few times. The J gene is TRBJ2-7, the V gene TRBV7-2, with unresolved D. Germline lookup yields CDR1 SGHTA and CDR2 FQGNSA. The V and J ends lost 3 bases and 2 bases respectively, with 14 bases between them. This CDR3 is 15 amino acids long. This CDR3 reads CASSFKIAGPYEQYF. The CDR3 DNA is TGTGCCAGCAGCTTTAAAATAGCTGGACCCTACGAGCAGTACTTC.

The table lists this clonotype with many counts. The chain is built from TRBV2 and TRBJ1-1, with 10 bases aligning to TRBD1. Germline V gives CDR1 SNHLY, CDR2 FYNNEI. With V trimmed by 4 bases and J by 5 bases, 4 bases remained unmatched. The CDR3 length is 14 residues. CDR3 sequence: CASSGPGQGTEAFF. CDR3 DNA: TGTGCCAGCAGTGGACCGGGACAGGGGACTGAAGCTTTCTTT.

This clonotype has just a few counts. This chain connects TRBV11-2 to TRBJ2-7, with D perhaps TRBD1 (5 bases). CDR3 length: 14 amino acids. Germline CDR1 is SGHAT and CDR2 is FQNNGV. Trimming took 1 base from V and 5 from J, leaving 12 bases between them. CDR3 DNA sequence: TGTGCCAGCAGCTTAGCGCAGGGAAACCACGAGCAGTACTTC. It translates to CASSLAQGNHEQYF. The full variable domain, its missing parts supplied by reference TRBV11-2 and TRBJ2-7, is EAGVAQSPRYKIIEKRQSVAFWCNPISGHATLYWYQQILGQGPKLLIQFQNNGVVDDSQLPKDRFSAERLKGVDSTLKIQPAKLEDSAVYLCASSLAQGNHEQYFGPGTRLTVT.

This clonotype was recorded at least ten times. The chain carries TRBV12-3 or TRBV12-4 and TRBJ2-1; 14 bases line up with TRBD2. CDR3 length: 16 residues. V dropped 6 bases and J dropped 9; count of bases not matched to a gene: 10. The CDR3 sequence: CASRRGLAGGHTEQFF. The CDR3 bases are TGTGCCAGCAGACGCGGACTAGCGGGGGGCCATACTGAGCAGTTCTTC.

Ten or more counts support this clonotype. CDR3 region: CASSRTLRGPVTEAFF. In DNA form, the CDR3 reads TGCGCCAGCAGCCGGACCCTCAGGGGCCCTGTGACTGAAGCTTTCTTT. The chain uses TRBV4-1 and TRBJ1-1; maybe TRBD1 (6 bases). Trimming removed 4 bases from V and 5 bases from J, with 20 bases in between. The CDR3 consists of 16 residues. Germline V CDR1 and CDR2: MGHRA, YSYEKL.

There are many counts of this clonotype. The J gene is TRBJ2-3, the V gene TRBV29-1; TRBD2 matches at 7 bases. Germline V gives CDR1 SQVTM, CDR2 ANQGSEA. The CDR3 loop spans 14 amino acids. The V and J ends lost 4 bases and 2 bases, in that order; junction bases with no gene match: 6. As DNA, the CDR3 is TGCAGCGTTGCAGCGGGGCTTACCACAGATACGCAGTATTTT. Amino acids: CSVAAGLTTDTQYF.

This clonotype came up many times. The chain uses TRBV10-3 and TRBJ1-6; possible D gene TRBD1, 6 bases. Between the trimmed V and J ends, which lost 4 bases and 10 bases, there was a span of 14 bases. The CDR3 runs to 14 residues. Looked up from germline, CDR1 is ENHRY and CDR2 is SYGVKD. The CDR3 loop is CAISVAQGESPLHF. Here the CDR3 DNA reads TGTGCCATCAGTGTAGCACAGGGAGAATCACCCCTCCACTTT.

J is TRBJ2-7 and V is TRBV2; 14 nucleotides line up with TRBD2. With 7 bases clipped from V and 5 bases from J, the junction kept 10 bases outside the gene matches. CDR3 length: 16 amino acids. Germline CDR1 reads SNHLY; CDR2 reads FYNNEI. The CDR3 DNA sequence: TGTGCCAGCACCAGCGAAAGACTAGCGGGAGGGGACGAGCAGTACTTC. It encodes CASTSERLAGGDEQYF.

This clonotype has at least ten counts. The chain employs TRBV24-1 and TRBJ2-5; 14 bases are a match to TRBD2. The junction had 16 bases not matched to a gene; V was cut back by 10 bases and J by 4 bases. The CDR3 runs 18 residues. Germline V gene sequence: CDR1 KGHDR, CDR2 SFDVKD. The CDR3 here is CATAPSGTSGRSPETQYF. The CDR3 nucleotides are TGTGCCACTGCCCCCTCGGGGACTAGCGGGAGAAGCCCAGAGACCCAGTACTTC.

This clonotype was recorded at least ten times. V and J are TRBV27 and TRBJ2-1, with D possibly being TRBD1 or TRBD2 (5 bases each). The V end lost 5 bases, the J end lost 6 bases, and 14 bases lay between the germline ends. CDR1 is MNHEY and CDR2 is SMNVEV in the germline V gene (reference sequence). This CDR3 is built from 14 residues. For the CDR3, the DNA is TGTGCCAGCAGTATGCCTACGAGGGGCAATGAGCAGTTCTTC. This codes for CASSMPTRGNEQFF.